These 21 T cell receptor beta chains originate from one sample sequenced in a study of identical twins. One entry per CDR3 protein, called by TCRdb with MiXCR from the 5' RACE reads. The table includes about 240,000 distinct CDR3 sequences, around 7.6% detected once. This same sample was also part of a study on yellow fever vaccine responses in identical twins.

Material for sequencing was CD8+ T cells sorted from blood. These receptors were taken from a woman aged 18 to 35 in good health.

The table lists this clonotype with a few counts. The chain recombines TRBV29-1 with TRBJ2-7, with a tentative D call TRBD2 (6 bases). Trimming pared 4 bases from V and 4 bases from J, leaving 14 bases between. The CDR3 runs 13 residues. Germline loops: CDR1 SQVTM, CDR2 ANQGSEA. CDR3 DNA: TGCAGCGTTGTGGGATACGGGGGATACGAGCAGTACTTC. This encodes CSVVGYGGYEQYF.

The chain couples TRBV24-1 to TRBJ2-1; possible D gene TRBD1, 6 bases. Per germline, CDR1 KGHDR and CDR2 SFDVKD. Between the trimmed V and J ends, which lost 4 bases and 4 bases, there was a span of 19 bases. The CDR3 runs 17 residues. The CDR3 here is CATSDPVQGRGYNEQFF. CDR3 DNA sequence: TGTGCCACCAGTGACCCAGTACAGGGTCGCGGTTACAATGAGCAGTTCTTC.

In its sample, this clonotype was seen many times. DNA of the CDR3: TGTGCCAGCAGCTTAGGTCTAGCGGAGCAATACAATGAGCAGTTCTTC. It specifies CASSLGLAEQYNEQFF. The chain uses TRBV7-8 and TRBJ2-1; the match to TRBD2 covers 7 bases. J was trimmed by 4 bases and V by 1 base; bases with no gene match: 7. This CDR3 is 16 amino acids long. In germline, CDR1 is SGHVS, CDR2 FQNEAQ.

The rearrangement links TRBV5-1 to TRBJ2-2; TRBD1 matches 7 bases. J lost 6 bases, V lost 2 bases, and 7 bases had no gene match. This CDR3 is 15 amino acids long. Germline loops: CDR1 SGHRS, CDR2 YFSETQ. This CDR3 reads CASSFEGAMAGELFF. The CDR3 DNA reads as TGCGCCAGCAGCTTTGAGGGGGCCATGGCCGGGGAGCTGTTTTTT.

The rearrangement uses TRBV12-5 and TRBJ2-7; 9 bases are a match to TRBD2. The length of the CDR3 is 14 residues. CDR1 LGHNT and CDR2 FRNRAP come from the germline V gene. The trim removed 5 bases at V and 1 base at J, leaving 3 bases unmatched. CDR3 nucleotides: TGTGCTAGTGGTAGGCTAGCGGGATCCTACGAGCAGTACTTC. It encodes CASGRLAGSYEQYF.

This clonotype was detected many times. This sequence joins TRBV12-3 or TRBV12-4 and TRBJ2-5; TRBD1 agrees at 7 bases. Trimming cost V 6 bases and J 3 bases; bases outside gene matches: 4. This CDR3 contains 13 residues. The CDR3 DNA reads as TGTGCCAGCAGCAGAGACAGGGAAGAGACCCAGTACTTC. As protein: CASSRDREETQYF.

J is TRBJ2-2 and V is TRBV25-1, with D maybe TRBD1 (6 bases). The V gene lost 2 bases and the J gene lost 7 bases, with 26 bases spanning the gap. Germline CDR1 MGHDK, CDR2 SYGVNS. The CDR3 covers 19 residues. CDR3 loop: CASSEGTRDIWGRGGELFF. CDR3 nucleotides: TGTGCCAGCAGTGAAGGAACGAGGGACATCTGGGGAAGAGGCGGGGAGCTGTTTTTT. Complete variable domain (other parts from reference TRBV25-1 and TRBJ2-2): EADIYQTPRYLVIGTGKKITLECSQTMGHDKMYWYQQDPGMELHLIHYSYGVNSTEKGDLSSESTVSRIRTEHFPLTLESARPSHTSQYLCASSEGTRDIWGRGGELFFGEGSRLTVL.

The sample holds many counts of this clonotype. This sequence joins TRBV5-1 and TRBJ1-1; D remains unclear. CDR3 size: 11 residues. Germline values: CDR1 SGHRS, CDR2 YFSETQ. V lost 4 bases and J lost 13, with 14 bases in between. The DNA of the CDR3 is TGCGCCAGCAGCCTGAACGGGGTTTGTTTCTTT. Its translation is CASSLNGVCFF.

V is TRBV28 and J is TRBJ2-1; 10 nucleotides agree with TRBD1. The CDR3 runs to 12 residues. The germline gives CDR1 MDHEN, CDR2 SYDVKM. J lost 15 bases, V lost 6 bases, and 8 bases had no gene match. Here the CDR3 DNA reads TGTGCCAGCAGCTTAGACAGGGGGCTCTTGTTCTTC. It codes for CASSLDRGLLFF. The full variable domain, its missing parts supplied by reference TRBV28 and TRBJ2-1, is DVKVTQSSRYLVKRTGEKVFLECVQDMDHENMFWYRQDPGLGLRLIYFSYDVKMKEKGDIPEGYSVSREKKERFSLILESASTNQTSMYLCASSLDRGLLFFGPGTRLTVL.

The chain employs TRBV11-2 and TRBJ2-7; D is unresolved. Trimming pared 4 bases from V and 3 bases from J, leaving 19 bases between. The CDR3 totals 16 residues. Germline V CDR1 and CDR2: SGHAT, FQNNGV. Here the CDR3 reads CASSSHPTEPIYEQYF. The CDR3 DNA reads TGTGCCAGCAGCTCGCACCCTACCGAACCAATCTACGAGCAGTACTTC.

Regarding this clonotype: At one end, the junction sequence differs from germline, possibly due to a read error. The chain carries TRBV12-3 or TRBV12-4 and TRBJ2-1; 8 bases are shared with TRBD2. This CDR3 has 18 amino acids. Here the CDR3 reads CASCFGAGDRILYNEQFF. The CDR3 nucleotides are TGTGCCAGCTGTTTTGGAGCGGGAGATAGAATCCTTTACAATGAGCAGTTCTTC.

Only a few counts were recorded for this clonotype. The chain is built from TRBV7-8 and TRBJ2-5; TRBD1 aligns across 8 bases. CDR1 SGHVS and CDR2 FQNEAQ come from the germline V gene. V was pared by 3 bases and J by 5 bases, with 5 bases of the junction left unmatched. The CDR3 totals 14 residues. The CDR3 DNA sequence: TGTGCCAGCAGCTTCGACAGGGGCATGGAGACCCAGTACTTC. Translating gives CASSFDRGMETQYF.

This clonotype was counted a few times. The chain links TRBV20-1 to TRBJ2-1, with D possibly being TRBD2 (5 bases). Trimming stripped 6 bases from V and 1 base from J, with 13 bases between. CDR3 size: 14 residues. Germline loops: CDR1 DFQATT, CDR2 SNEGSKA (reference sequence). CDR3 in DNA: TGCAGTGCCCTTCCCCGGACTTCCTACAATGAGCAGTTCTTC. Protein sequence: CSALPRTSYNEQFF.

In this sample, this clonotype turned up many times. J is TRBJ2-2 and V is TRBV14; D gene uncertain. Germline CDR1 and CDR2: SGHDN and FVKESK. Trimming shortened V by 5 bases and J by 6 bases, and 10 bases separated the two germline ends. The CDR3 covers 13 residues. The CDR3 DNA reads as TGTGCCAGCAGCACGGCCTACCCCGGGGAGCTGTTTTTT. This encodes CASSTAYPGELFF.

This clonotype was seen more than once but under ten times. This sequence joins TRBV11-2 and TRBJ2-7, with D perhaps assigned TRBD1 or TRBD2 (6 bases each). This CDR3 region has 12 residues. With 4 bases removed from V and 5 bases from J, the gap between germline ends came to 9 bases. The germline gives CDR1 SGHAT, CDR2 FQNNGV. The CDR3 DNA reads as TGTGCCAGCAGCTGGGGGGCACACGAGCAGTACGTC. Protein product: CASSWGAHEQYV.

Ten or more counts support this clonotype. The V gene is TRBV29-1, the J gene TRBJ1-1; D is unclear. This CDR3 is 10 amino acids long. V was shortened by 3 bases and J by 3 bases, with 2 bases between the two germline ends. Germline CDR1 reads SQVTM; CDR2 reads ANQGSEA. CDR3 sequence reads: CSVEDTEAFF. The CDR3 nucleotides are TGCAGCGTTGAGGACACTGAAGCTTTCTTT.

In this sample, this clonotype turned up many times. The CDR3 DNA reads as TGTGCCAGCAGCCAAGATTACGGAGGATTGAACACTGAAGCTTTCTTT. This encodes CASSQDYGGLNTEAFF. The chain uses TRBV3-1 and TRBJ1-1; D gene unclear. Trimming removed 0 bases from V and 0 bases from J, with 11 bases in between. Germline values: CDR1 LGHDT, CDR2 YNNKEL (reference sequence). The CDR3 loop spans 16 amino acids.

The sample holds a few counts of this clonotype. The V call is TRBV6-1, the J call TRBJ1-2; TRBD1 might be the D (5 bases). V shed 9 bases and J shed 4 bases, with 21 bases lying between them. This CDR3 contains 15 residues. Germline V gene lookup returns CDR1 MNHNS and CDR2 SASEGT. The CDR3 is CASRRDAPRSYGYTF. CDR3 coding DNA: TGTGCCAGTCGCCGGGACGCTCCGCGGAGCTATGGCTACACCTTC.

This clonotype was found a few times. The gene calls are TRBV27 and TRBJ2-1; maybe TRBD2 (6 bases). The germline CDR1 and CDR2 sequences are MNHEY and SMNVEV (reference sequence). The CDR3 has 14 amino acids. Trimming cost V 3 bases and J 6 bases, with 12 bases left between them. The CDR3 coding sequence is TGTGCCAGCAGTTTTCGGCTGGGAGGCAATGAGCAGTTCTTC. Translation: CASSFRLGGNEQFF.

There are many counts of this clonotype. The gene calls are TRBV4-1 and TRBJ1-2, with D unclear. Germline values: CDR1 MGHRA, CDR2 YSYEKL. The CDR3 consists of 14 residues. Trimming removed 4 bases at V and 0 bases at J, with 9 bases between. In nucleotides, the CDR3 is TGCGCCAGCAGCCCCACCTTAGCTAACTATGGCTACACCTTC. Its protein is CASSPTLANYGYTF.

This clonotype was picked up a small number of times. The V and J genes are TRBV9 and TRBJ2-7, with D perhaps TRBD1 (6 bases). The CDR3 contains 14 residues. Germline V CDR1 and CDR2: SGDLS, YYNGEE. V lost 4 bases and J 1 base, leaving 12 bases between the germline ends. The CDR3 region is CASSPGTRSYEQYF. For the CDR3, the DNA is TGTGCCAGCAGCCCCGGGACACGATCCTACGAGCAGTACTTC. Full variable domain (missing parts from reference TRBV9 and TRBJ2-7): DSGVTQTPKHLITATGQRVTLRCSPRSGDLSVYWYQQSLDQGLQFLIQYYNGEERAKGNILERFSAQQFPDLHSELNLSSLELGDSALYFCASSPGTRSYEQYFGPGTRLTVT.